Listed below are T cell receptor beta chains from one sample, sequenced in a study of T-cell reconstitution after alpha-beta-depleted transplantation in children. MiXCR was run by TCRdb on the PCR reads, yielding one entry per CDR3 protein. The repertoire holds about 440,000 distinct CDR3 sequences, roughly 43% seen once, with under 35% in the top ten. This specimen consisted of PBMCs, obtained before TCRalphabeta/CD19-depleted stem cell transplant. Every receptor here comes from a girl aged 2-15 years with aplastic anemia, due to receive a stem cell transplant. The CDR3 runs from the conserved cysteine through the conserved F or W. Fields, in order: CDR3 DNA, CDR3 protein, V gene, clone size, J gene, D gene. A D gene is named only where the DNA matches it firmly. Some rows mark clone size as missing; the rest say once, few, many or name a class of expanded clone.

cdr3_nt: TGTGCCAGCAGCCCTGGGACTAGCGGACTTAGAAATGAGCAGTTCTTC; cdr3_aa: CASSPGTSGLRNEQFF; v_call: TRBV13; clone_size: NA; j_call: TRBJ2-1; d_call: TRBD2
cdr3_nt: TGTGCCAGCAGTTTGACAGGGGGCACCGGGGAGCTGTTTTTT; cdr3_aa: CASSLTGGTGELFF; v_call: TRBV6-4; clone_size: NA; j_call: TRBJ2-2; d_call: TRBD1
cdr3_nt: TGCAGTGCGGTACAGGGGGCAGTTGAAAAACTGTTTTTT; cdr3_aa: CSAVQGAVEKLFF; v_call: TRBV20-1; clone_size: NA; j_call: TRBJ1-4; d_call: TRBD1
cdr3_nt: TGCAGTGCTACCGGGCCCGCGGACACTGAAGCTTTCTTT; cdr3_aa: CSATGPADTEAFF; v_call: TRBV20-1; clone_size: few; j_call: TRBJ1-1; d_call: NA
cdr3_nt: TGTGCCAGCAGCGTAGAGGGGACAGGCACCAACTATGGCTACACCTTC; cdr3_aa: CASSVEGTGTNYGYTF; v_call: TRBV9; clone_size: many; j_call: TRBJ1-2; d_call: TRBD1
cdr3_nt: TGTGCCAGCAGCCAAGATCATTCTGATTGGGGTTCACCCCTCCACTTT; cdr3_aa: CASSQDHSDWGSPLHF; v_call: TRBV4-2; clone_size: NA; j_call: TRBJ1-6; d_call: NA
cdr3_nt: TGTGCCAGCAGCCTAGCGGGGGAACTACAGTACTTC; cdr3_aa: CASSLAGELQYF; v_call: TRBV7-2; clone_size: few; j_call: TRBJ2-5; d_call: TRBD2
cdr3_nt: TGTGCCATCAGCGCCTCCAATGAGCAGTTCTTC; cdr3_aa: CAISASNEQFF; v_call: TRBV10-3; clone_size: many; j_call: TRBJ2-1; d_call: NA
cdr3_nt: TGCGCCAGCAGCTTGGCGCCTTCGGGACAGGGCCACAATGAGCAGTTCTTC; cdr3_aa: CASSLAPSGQGHNEQFF; v_call: TRBV5-1; clone_size: NA; j_call: TRBJ2-1; d_call: TRBD1
cdr3_nt: TGCGCCAGCAGCCAAGATCACCGTTGGAACGGGATCGGGCGGGGTGAAAAACTGTTTTTT; cdr3_aa: CASSQDHRWNGIGRGEKLFF; v_call: TRBV4-1; clone_size: NA; j_call: TRBJ1-4; d_call: NA
cdr3_nt: TGTGCCAGCAGCCCCAGGGGGCGGGGGTCCCTTAGCTCTGGGGCCAACGTCCTGACTTTC; cdr3_aa: CASSPRGRGSLSSGANVLTF; v_call: TRBV7-3; clone_size: few; j_call: TRBJ2-6; d_call: NA
cdr3_nt: TGTGCCAGCCGTCCTGGCAGGTCCTATGGCTACACCTTC; cdr3_aa: CASRPGRSYGYTF; v_call: TRBV5-5; clone_size: many; j_call: TRBJ1-2; d_call: NA
cdr3_nt: TGTGCCAGCAGCTTGCCCGGACTAGCGGGAGAGACCCAGTACTTC; cdr3_aa: CASSLPGLAGETQYF; v_call: TRBV5-8; clone_size: many; j_call: TRBJ2-5; d_call: TRBD2
cdr3_nt: TGTGCCAGCAGCCCCCGCAGCGGCACCGGGGAGCTGTTTTTT; cdr3_aa: CASSPRSGTGELFF; v_call: TRBV9; clone_size: many; j_call: TRBJ2-2; d_call: NA
cdr3_nt: TGCAGTGCTAGAGATTGGGAGAAGGCCAAAAACATTCAGTACTTC; cdr3_aa: CSARDWEKAKNIQYF; v_call: TRBV20-1; clone_size: NA; j_call: TRBJ2-4; d_call: NA
cdr3_nt: TGTGCCAGCAGTTACTCGTGGCACCCCTCCTACGAGCAGTACTTC; cdr3_aa: CASSYSWHPSYEQYF; v_call: TRBV6-5; clone_size: NA; j_call: TRBJ2-7; d_call: NA
cdr3_nt: TGCAGTGCTGCCCGGGGAGGTGGAAGCAATCAGCCCCAGCATTTT; cdr3_aa: CSAARGGGSNQPQHF; v_call: TRBV20-1; clone_size: many; j_call: TRBJ1-5; d_call: NA
cdr3_nt: TGCAGTGCTAGGTCCGGCAGCATGAACACTGAAGCTTTCTTT; cdr3_aa: CSARSGSMNTEAFF; v_call: TRBV20-1; clone_size: NA; j_call: TRBJ1-1; d_call: NA
cdr3_nt: TGCAGTGCTAGACGGCGTAGGGGGGGGTCAGATACGCAGTATTTT; cdr3_aa: CSARRRRGGSDTQYF; v_call: TRBV20-1; clone_size: NA; j_call: TRBJ2-3; d_call: NA
cdr3_nt: TGCGCCAGCAGCTTCGGGGACGCTGAAGCTTTCTTT; cdr3_aa: CASSFGDAEAFF; v_call: TRBV5-1; clone_size: many; j_call: TRBJ1-1; d_call: NA
cdr3_nt: TGTGCCAGCGGCTACTTGACTAGCGGCCTTTACAATGAGCAGTTCTTC; cdr3_aa: CASGYLTSGLYNEQFF; v_call: TRBV6-5; clone_size: NA; j_call: TRBJ2-1; d_call: TRBD2
cdr3_nt: TGTGCCAGCAGCGTGGGGACTATTGGAAACACCATATATTTT; cdr3_aa: CASSVGTIGNTIYF; v_call: TRBV9; clone_size: few; j_call: TRBJ1-3; d_call: NA
cdr3_nt: TGTGCCAGCAGCGGCACCGGGACAGGGTACCACGAGCAGTACTTC; cdr3_aa: CASSGTGTGYHEQYF; v_call: TRBV5-4; clone_size: NA; j_call: TRBJ2-7; d_call: TRBD1
cdr3_nt: TGCGCCAGCAGCACCTTAGCGGGGAGGAGCGACAATGAGCAGTTCTTC; cdr3_aa: CASSTLAGRSDNEQFF; v_call: TRBV5-1; clone_size: NA; j_call: TRBJ2-1; d_call: TRBD2
cdr3_nt: TGTGCCAGCAGTTTTTTCGCGAGCAATCAGCCCCAGCATTTT; cdr3_aa: CASSFFASNQPQHF; v_call: TRBV12-3/TRBV12-4; clone_size: once; j_call: TRBJ1-5; d_call: NA
cdr3_nt: TGCAGTGCTATGCCAGGGGGGAATCAGCCCCAGCATTTT; cdr3_aa: CSAMPGGNQPQHF; v_call: TRBV20-1; clone_size: few; j_call: TRBJ1-5; d_call: TRBD1
cdr3_nt: TGCAGTGCTAGAGATCCGTTCGGGAGCACACTCACAGATACGCAGTATTTT; cdr3_aa: CSARDPFGSTLTDTQYF; v_call: TRBV20-1; clone_size: many; j_call: TRBJ2-3; d_call: NA
cdr3_nt: TGTGCCAGCAGCTTACAAAAGGGTGAGGATCAGCCCCAGCATTTT; cdr3_aa: CASSLQKGEDQPQHF; v_call: TRBV7-2; clone_size: few; j_call: TRBJ1-5; d_call: NA
cdr3_nt: TGCAGCGTAGACGGGGGGTCGGAGACCCAGTACTTC; cdr3_aa: CSVDGGSETQYF; v_call: TRBV29-1; clone_size: NA; j_call: TRBJ2-5; d_call: TRBD2
cdr3_nt: TGTGCCAGCAGCCCCTACTTAGCTAATGAGCAGTTCTTC; cdr3_aa: CASSPYLANEQFF; v_call: TRBV7-3; clone_size: NA; j_call: TRBJ2-1; d_call: NA
cdr3_nt: TGTGCCAGCAGCTTACGACTAGCGGGAGCTAAGACCCAGTACTTC; cdr3_aa: CASSLRLAGAKTQYF; v_call: TRBV7-7; clone_size: many; j_call: TRBJ2-5; d_call: TRBD2
cdr3_nt: TGTGCCAGCAGGGGACAGGCGAATCTCGGCGAGCAGTACTTC; cdr3_aa: CASRGQANLGEQYF; v_call: TRBV28; clone_size: few; j_call: TRBJ2-7; d_call: TRBD1
cdr3_nt: TGCAGTGCTAGTCTAGCGGGGGACCCCACAGATACGCAGTATTTT; cdr3_aa: CSASLAGDPTDTQYF; v_call: TRBV20-1; clone_size: few; j_call: TRBJ2-3; d_call: TRBD2
cdr3_nt: TGCAGTGCTAGAGTCGGGGGCACTAATGAAAAACTGTTTTTT; cdr3_aa: CSARVGGTNEKLFF; v_call: TRBV20-1; clone_size: NA; j_call: TRBJ1-4; d_call: NA
cdr3_nt: TGCAGTGCCCCGGGACAGGGGGTCGGAGGAGCTTTCTTT; cdr3_aa: CSAPGQGVGGAFF; v_call: TRBV20-1; clone_size: many; j_call: TRBJ1-1; d_call: TRBD1
cdr3_nt: TGCGCCAGCAGCTCGGGGGACAGGTCTATCGGGGAGCTGTTTTTT; cdr3_aa: CASSSGDRSIGELFF; v_call: TRBV5-1; clone_size: NA; j_call: TRBJ2-2; d_call: TRBD1
cdr3_nt: TGTGCCAGCAGCAGGGGGGGTTTTAGCTCCTACGAGCAGTACTTC; cdr3_aa: CASSRGGFSSYEQYF; v_call: TRBV7-9; clone_size: many; j_call: TRBJ2-7; d_call: NA
cdr3_nt: TGCAGTGCTACCACAGGAACCTTTCGGGTGACCCAGTACTTC; cdr3_aa: CSATTGTFRVTQYF; v_call: TRBV20-1; clone_size: few; j_call: TRBJ2-5; d_call: NA
cdr3_nt: TGTGCCAGCAGCCAGGGCTCATCCACCGGGGAGCTGTTTTTT; cdr3_aa: CASSQGSSTGELFF; v_call: TRBV3-1; clone_size: few; j_call: TRBJ2-2; d_call: NA
cdr3_nt: TGTGCCAGCAGTCGAGTGGGCTCCTACAATGAGCAGTTCTTC; cdr3_aa: CASSRVGSYNEQFF; v_call: TRBV25-1; clone_size: NA; j_call: TRBJ2-1; d_call: NA
cdr3_nt: TGTGCCAGCAGTTCGGCGGTTACCTACAATGAGCAGTTCTTC; cdr3_aa: CASSSAVTYNEQFF; v_call: TRBV12-3/TRBV12-4; clone_size: NA; j_call: TRBJ2-1; d_call: NA
cdr3_nt: TGTGCCAGCAGCTCATTGCCACCTTCCGGGGAGCTGTTTTTT; cdr3_aa: CASSSLPPSGELFF; v_call: TRBV7-2; clone_size: NA; j_call: TRBJ2-2; d_call: NA
cdr3_nt: TGTGCCAGCAGCCCAGGAGGGACAGGGACCGGGGAGCTGTTTTTT; cdr3_aa: CASSPGGTGTGELFF; v_call: TRBV7-2; clone_size: NA; j_call: TRBJ2-2; d_call: TRBD1
cdr3_nt: TGCAGTGCTAGTGCCGGGACAGGGGCCAATGAGCAGTTCTTC; cdr3_aa: CSASAGTGANEQFF; v_call: TRBV20-1; clone_size: few; j_call: TRBJ2-1; d_call: TRBD1
cdr3_nt: TGCGCCAGCACTCCCCTCGGGACTTTGGGGGCAGATACGCAGTATTTT; cdr3_aa: CASTPLGTLGADTQYF; v_call: TRBV5-1; clone_size: NA; j_call: TRBJ2-3; d_call: NA